The 27 T cell receptor beta chains in this list originate from one sample, sequenced in a study of beta chain features in type 1 diabetes (dated by TCRdb to the late 2010s). Broad study findings and their caveats: In all four CD4+ subsets, TCRB CDR3 length was moderately but significantly shorter in type 1 diabetes patients.

These receptors lack a known antigen. The library was prepared using the immunoSEQ multiplex PCR assay. The High Capacity cDNA Reverse Transcription Kit was used to reverse transcribe all of the isolated RNA, meaning that expressed TCRB transcripts were what got sequenced. As stored in TCRdb, this immuneACCESS dataset retains in-frame rearrangements with V and J assigned. A fraction of the clones does not appear; measured against another copy, unresolved V genes explain less than half of the discrepancy, and the remainder lacks a known reason. The sample table lists around 140,000 clones, around 9% of them with a count of one. The top ten hold over 0.6% of the sample. Sequenced sample: central memory CD4+ T cells from blood. The source of these receptors is a man in his thirties or forties with type 1 diabetes.

This chain joins TRBV7-6 and TRBJ2-1, with a tentative D call TRBD1 (6 bases). Trimming cost V 2 bases and J 9 bases, with 14 bases left between them. Looked up from germline, CDR1 is SGHVS and CDR2 is FNYEAQ. The CDR3 totals 14 residues. The CDR3 nucleotides read TGTGCCAGCAGCTTATGGCAGGGGTCCGGTGAGCAGTTCTTC. Encoded protein: CASSLWQGSGEQFF.

This clone was recorded many times. This chain connects TRBV19 to TRBJ2-4, with TRBD1 matching 8 bases. V dropped 6 bases and J dropped 4; count of bases not matched to a gene: 5. The germline V gene encodes CDR1 LNHDA and CDR2 SQIVND (reference sequence). The CDR3 length is 14 residues. The CDR3 DNA is TGTGCCAGTAGGGACAGGGTCGGGAAAAACATTCAGTACTTC. Translated, it gives CASRDRVGKNIQYF. Full variable domain (remainder filled in from reference TRBV19 and TRBJ2-4): DGGITQSPKYLFRKEGQNVTLSCEQNLNHDAMYWYRQDPGQGLRLIYYSQIVNDFQKGDIAEGYSVSREKKESFPLTVTSAQKNPTAFYLCASRDRVGKNIQYFGAGTRLSVL.

This clone has only a few counts. Other DNA sequences in the same sample also yield this CDR3. CDR3 protein: CASSLGTGGLHEQYF. As DNA, the CDR3 is TGCGCCAGCAGCTTAGGGACAGGGGGTCTCCACGAGCAGTACTTC. The rearrangement uses TRBV5-1 and TRBJ2-7; 11 bases match TRBD1. Trimming cost V 2 bases and J 5 bases; bases outside gene matches: 6. Per the germline V gene, CDR1 is SGHRS and CDR2 is YFSETQ. This CDR3 region has 15 residues.

This clone was counted between two and nine times. CDR3 amino acids: CASGSYEQYF. The CDR3 DNA is TGTGCCAGCGGGAGCTACGAGCAGTACTTC. The chain has TRBV6-6 and TRBJ2-7, with D possibly matching TRBD2 (5 bases). CDR3 length: 10 amino acids. The ends were cut back, 8 bases at V and 3 bases at J, with 5 bases in the middle. Per germline, CDR1 MNHNY and CDR2 SVGAGI (reference sequence).

The chain employs TRBV18 and TRBJ1-4; D unclear. Trimming removed 1 base from V and 6 bases from J, with 12 bases in between. The germline CDR1 and CDR2 sequences are KGHSH and LQKENI. CDR3 length: 15 amino acids. In DNA, the CDR3 is TGTGCCAGCTCACCACGGGGAGGGCAGGATGAAAAACTGTTTTTT. It codes for CASSPRGGQDEKLFF.

This chain links TRBV29-1 with TRBJ1-2; D ambiguous. The V and J ends lost 4 bases and 8 bases respectively, with 17 bases between them. Germline V gene sequence: CDR1 SQVTM, CDR2 ANQGSEA. The CDR3 is 13 residues long. This CDR3 reads CSVVRGLSGGYTF. CDR3 DNA sequence: TGCAGCGTTGTTCGGGGTCTGTCGGGAGGCTACACCTTC.

There are a few counts of this clone. The chain employs TRBV6-1 and TRBJ2-3; 12 bases agree with TRBD2. V trimming: 3 bases; J trimming: 6 bases; junction bases outside the gene matches: 7. This CDR3 comprises 16 residues. From germline, CDR1 is MNHNS and CDR2 SASEGT. CDR3 DNA sequence: TGTGCCAGCAGTGATACACTAGCGGGGGGTCGTGATACGCAGTATTTT. Its protein product is CASSDTLAGGRDTQYF.

The V gene is TRBV7-9, the J gene TRBJ2-7; 8 bases are a match to TRBD1. Germline V gene lookup returns CDR1 SEHNR and CDR2 FQNEAQ (reference sequence). The CDR3 is 15 amino acids. Trimming cost V 1 base and J 7 bases; bases outside gene matches: 9. CDR3 sequence: CASSLGGQGTGEQYF. The CDR3, as DNA: TGTGCCAGCAGCTTAGGAGGACAGGGAACGGGGGAGCAGTACTTC.

This clone was observed a few times. The rearrangement joins TRBV5-1 to TRBJ2-5; D is uncertain. This CDR3 contains 14 residues. Trimming stripped 4 bases from V and 4 bases from J, with 14 bases between. CDR1 and CDR2 (germline): SGHRS, YFSETQ. CDR3 sequence reads: CASSPQSPGETQYF. As DNA, the CDR3 is TGCGCCAGCAGCCCTCAATCTCCAGGAGAGACCCAGTACTTC.

The chain uses TRBV6-5 and TRBJ2-5, with TRBD1 matching over 7 bases. The DNA matches TRBJ2-7 better at its end, which makes the J call doubtful. Germline CDR1 is MNHEY and CDR2 is SVGAGI. The CDR3 extends over 15 amino acids. The CDR3 sequence is CASSPIGTGVNEQYF. The CDR3 region has the DNA TGTGCCAGCAGTCCTATCGGTACAGGGGTTAACGAGCAGTACTTC.

The rearrangement links TRBV6-1 to TRBJ2-7, with D perhaps TRBD1 (5 bases). Per germline, CDR1 MNHNS and CDR2 SASEGT. V shed 8 bases and J shed 5 bases, with 16 bases lying between them. The CDR3 length is 13 residues. The CDR3 protein is CASDIEAGNEQYF. CDR3 DNA sequence: TGTGCCAGCGATATCGAGGCAGGGAACGAGCAGTACTTC.

V and J are TRBV9 and TRBJ1-5, with D hard to call. The CDR3 totals 13 residues. The germline gives CDR1 SGDLS, CDR2 YYNGEE. V was trimmed by 0 bases and J by 5 bases, leaving 6 bases between them. In nucleotides, the CDR3 is TGTGCCAGCAGCGTAGCTATCGATCAGCCCCAGCATTTT. Protein sequence: CASSVAIDQPQHF.

V is TRBV6-1 and J is TRBJ2-3; D ambiguous. This CDR3 comprises 14 residues. The V end was cut by 6 bases, the J end by 1 base, with 11 bases between. Looked up from germline, CDR1 is MNHNS and CDR2 is SASEGT. This CDR3 reads CASREHPGTDTQYF. DNA for the CDR3: TGTGCCAGCAGGGAACACCCAGGCACAGATACGCAGTATTTT.

The CDR3 DNA follows: TGTGCCAGCAGTGATCGGGGACAGGGACATGAAAAACTGTTTTTT. Its translation is CASSDRGQGHEKLFF. The chain combines TRBV2 with TRBJ1-4; 9 bases match TRBD1. The germline V gene has CDR1 SNHLY and CDR2 FYNNEI. The CDR3 totals 15 residues. Losses at the gene ends were 3 bases for V and 6 bases for J; bases not matched to a gene: 5.

This clone was seen a few times. The gene calls are TRBV29-1 and TRBJ2-5, with a possible D match to TRBD1 (6 bases). V shed 7 bases and J shed 1 base, with 7 bases lying between them. The CDR3 runs to 11 residues. Germline lookup yields CDR1 SQVTM and CDR2 ANQGSEA. The CDR3 spells CSGGPQETQYF. In nucleotides, the CDR3 is TGCAGCGGGGGGCCCCAAGAGACCCAGTACTTC.

The table lists this clone with a few counts. The rearrangement uses TRBV5-4 and TRBJ2-1; 8 nucleotides agree with TRBD2. Per the germline V gene, CDR1 is SGHNT and CDR2 is YYREEE (reference sequence). Trimming cost V 0 bases and J 5 bases; bases outside gene matches: 4. The CDR3 runs 15 residues. The CDR3 DNA is TGTGCCAGCAGCTTGGCTGGCGGGGGGAACAATGAGCAGTTCTTC. Its protein is CASSLAGGGNNEQFF.

The chain has TRBV11-3 and TRBJ1-6; unclear D gene. The V gene lost 1 base and the J gene lost 10 bases, with 17 bases spanning the gap. Per the germline V gene, CDR1 is SGHNT and CDR2 is YENEEA. This CDR3 comprises 16 residues. This CDR3 reads CASSLAAGRFRSPLHF. In DNA form, the CDR3 reads TGTGCCAGCAGCTTAGCCGCAGGCCGGTTTCGCTCACCCCTCCACTTT.

The chain joins TRBV7-2 to TRBJ2-1; 10 nucleotides align to TRBD1. Germline V gene data show CDR1 as SGHTA and CDR2 as FQGNSA. Unmatched junction bases numbered 9, after V lost 3 bases and J lost 7 bases. There are 16 residues in the CDR3. The CDR3 DNA sequence: TGTGCCAGCAGCTTTAGTCGGACAGGGGGATTAAATGAGCAGTTCTTC. Translated, it gives CASSFSRTGGLNEQFF.

The chain couples TRBV4-1 to TRBJ1-5, with unresolved D. The CDR3 has 16 residues. Germline CDR1 MGHRA, CDR2 YSYEKL. V was cut by 2 bases and J by 1 base, with 12 bases left in between. CDR3 bases: TGCGCCAGCAGCCAACACTTGACACCCAGCAATCAGCCCCAGCATTTT. As protein: CASSQHLTPSNQPQHF.

This clone has more than one count but fewer than ten. V gene TRBV6-6 combines with J gene TRBJ1-1; D is unresolved. The germline V gene encodes CDR1 MNHNY and CDR2 SVGAGI (reference sequence). The CDR3 extends over 13 amino acids. V shed 6 bases and J shed 3 bases, with 11 bases lying between them. CDR3 coding DNA: TGTGCCAGCAGGGTCACGAGGGACACTGAAGCTTTCTTT. Translation gives CASRVTRDTEAFF.

The chain is built from TRBV7-9 and TRBJ2-2; TRBD2 matches at 10 bases. The germline CDR1 and CDR2 sequences are SEHNR and FQNEAQ (reference sequence). After removal of 4 bases from V and 1 base from J, the junction contained 3 bases not matched to a gene. The CDR3 spans 16 residues. The CDR3 DNA follows: TGTGCCAGCAGCTCCCGACTAGCGGGGAACACCGGGGAGCTGTTTTTT. Protein: CASSSRLAGNTGELFF. Supplemented by reference TRBV7-9 and TRBJ2-2, the full variable domain reads DTGVSQNPRHKITKRGQNVTFRCDPISEHNRLYWYRQTLGQGPEFLTYFQNEAQLEKSRLLSDRFSAERPKGSFSTLEIQRTEQGDSAMYLCASSSRLAGNTGELFFGEGSRLTVL.

V is TRBV5-1 and J is TRBJ1-4; unclear D gene. Trimming took off 4 bases at V and 6 bases at J, with 10 bases between the two ends. CDR1 is SGHRS and CDR2 is YFSETQ in the germline V gene. The CDR3 consists of 13 residues. The CDR3 region is CASSPEGYEKLFF. The DNA for the CDR3 is TGCGCCAGCAGCCCGGAGGGATATGAAAAACTGTTTTTT.

The V and J genes are TRBV19 and TRBJ2-5; 7 bases align to TRBD2. J gave up 2 bases and V 4 bases, and 4 bases lay outside the gene matches. This CDR3 has 14 amino acids. Germline V lookup: CDR1 LNHDA, CDR2 SQIVND (reference sequence). DNA for the CDR3: TGTGCCAGTAGTAGGGGAGCGGGGCAAGAGACCCAGTACTTC. It translates to CASSRGAGQETQYF.

This clone turned up a few times. V gene TRBV19 combines with J gene TRBJ2-1, with a tentative D call TRBD2 (6 bases). CDR1 is LNHDA, CDR2 SQIVND, per germline (reference sequence). This CDR3 has 18 residues. Trimming removed 7 bases at V and 3 bases at J, with 25 bases between. CDR3: CASTPSGWGEGGYNEQFF. The DNA for the CDR3 is TGTGCCAGTACCCCTTCTGGTTGGGGGGAAGGTGGCTACAATGAGCAGTTCTTC. The complete variable domain, with remaining parts taken from reference TRBV19 and TRBJ2-1, reads DGGITQSPKYLFRKEGQNVTLSCEQNLNHDAMYWYRQDPGQGLRLIYYSQIVNDFQKGDIAEGYSVSREKKESFPLTVTSAQKNPTAFYLCASTPSGWGEGGYNEQFFGPGTRLTVL.

The chain has TRBV4-2 and TRBJ1-6, with TRBD1 matching over 9 bases. With V trimmed by 2 bases and J by 7 bases, 6 bases remained unmatched. Germline loops: CDR1 LGHNA, CDR2 YNFKEQ. The CDR3 length is 16 residues. The CDR3 DNA follows: TGTGCCAGCAGCCAAACCACAGGGGGCGGCAATTCACCCCTCCACTTT. Amino acids: CASSQTTGGGNSPLHF.

This clone was detected a few times. This chain links TRBV11-1 with TRBJ2-5; 14 nucleotides align to TRBD2. The CDR3 covers 15 residues. V was pared by 3 bases and J by 4 bases, with 1 base of the junction left unmatched. CDR1 and CDR2 (germline): SGHAT, FQDESV (reference sequence). The chain's CDR3 is CASSFGLAGGETQYF. The CDR3 DNA reads TGTGCCAGCAGCTTTGGACTAGCGGGGGGAGAGACCCAGTACTTC.

The chain combines TRBV7-2 with TRBJ2-7; 9 bases agree with TRBD2. Germline V gives CDR1 SGHTA, CDR2 FQGNSA. J gave up 7 bases and V 8 bases, and 18 bases lay outside the gene matches. The CDR3 length is 16 residues. The CDR3 protein is CASSPSPGGGAREQYF. Here the CDR3 DNA reads TGTGCCAGCTCCCCCTCCCCTGGCGGGGGGGCTCGGGAGCAGTACTTC.